The 19 T cell receptor beta chains reported below all come from one sample, sequenced in a study of blood T cell repertoires in COVID-19. Repertoires were generated with immunoSEQ multiplex PCR, while TCRdb's copy carries only in-frame clones and drops some. The table records 150,000 to 200,000 clones, over 75% of them present only once. Source material: peripheral blood. The receptors shown here come from a man between 60 and 75 years old with acute or convalescent COVID-19.

The V gene is TRBV19, the J gene TRBJ1-2; 7 nucleotides line up with TRBD1. CDR1 and CDR2 from the germline V gene are LNHDA and SQIVND (reference sequence). This CDR3 is built from 17 residues. With 2 bases clipped from V and 5 bases from J, the junction kept 14 bases outside the gene matches. Here the CDR3 DNA reads TGTGCCAGTAGTATATTAGTCTTTGACAGGGAAGATTATGGCTACACCTTC. Encoded protein: CASSILVFDREDYGYTF.

This chain links TRBV29-1 with TRBJ1-1, with a possible D match to TRBD1 (5 bases). Germline lookup yields CDR1 SQVTM and CDR2 ANQGSEA. Trimming pared 2 bases from V and 5 bases from J, leaving 12 bases between. CDR3 size: 13 residues. As DNA, the CDR3 is TGCAGCGTTGAATCAGGGCGGGAGACTGAAGCTTTCTTT. Encoded protein: CSVESGRETEAFF.

The V gene is TRBV5-1, the J gene TRBJ1-4; D is undetermined. Germline-derived CDR1 and CDR2 are SGHRS and YFSETQ. The CDR3 covers 16 residues. The ends were cut back, 0 bases at V and 4 bases at J, with 13 bases in the middle. The CDR3 sequence: CASSLGPREFNEKLFF. The CDR3 DNA sequence: TGCGCCAGCAGCTTGGGCCCGAGGGAGTTTAATGAAAAACTGTTTTTT.

V usage is TRBV11-2 and J usage is TRBJ1-5, with 7 nucleotides matching TRBD1. The junction had 11 bases not matched to a gene; V was cut back by 5 bases and J by 7 bases. Per the germline V gene, CDR1 is SGHAT and CDR2 is FQNNGV. CDR3 length: 15 amino acids. Written as DNA, the CDR3 is TGTGCCAGCAGCCTGACACAGGGGCCGGGGCAGCCCCAGCATTTT. Residues: CASSLTQGPGQPQHF.

The chain joins TRBV14 to TRBJ1-1; no reliable D call. This CDR3 contains 15 residues. The germline V gene encodes CDR1 SGHDN and CDR2 FVKESK. With 4 bases removed from V and 5 bases from J, the gap between germline ends came to 17 bases. CDR3 sequence reads: CASSRPGSGWTEAFF. The CDR3 DNA sequence: TGTGCCAGCAGCCGGCCGGGGTCCGGATGGACTGAAGCTTTCTTT.

CDR3 amino acids: CATSSAGNTGELFF. DNA for the CDR3: TGTGCCACCTCGTCGGCGGGGAACACCGGGGAGCTGTTTTTT. V and J are TRBV19 and TRBJ2-2, with D possibly TRBD2 on 5 matching bases. The CDR3 runs to 14 residues. V dropped 10 bases and J dropped 1 base, with 13 bases sitting between them. CDR1 is LNHDA, CDR2 SQIVND, per germline (reference sequence).

This chain links TRBV5-1 with TRBJ2-3; the match to TRBD2 covers 8 bases. Per the germline V gene, CDR1 is SGHRS and CDR2 is YFSETQ. V was pared by 0 bases and J by 3 bases, with 12 bases of the junction left unmatched. The CDR3 covers 18 residues. This CDR3 reads CASSLAPRPGGDTDTQYF. The CDR3 DNA reads TGCGCCAGCAGCTTGGCCCCCAGGCCGGGGGGGGATACAGATACGCAGTATTTT.

The chain links TRBV21-1 to TRBJ2-1; the DNA was not used to check the table's D call, TRBD2. TRBV21-1 is a known pseudogene. The CDR3 sequence is 13 residues long. The CDR3 reads CASSKAGSGEQFF. The CDR3 nucleotides read TGTGCCAGCAGCAAAGCCGGGTCCGGCGAGCAGTTCTTC.

The chain is built from TRBV28 and TRBJ2-3, with unresolved D. This CDR3 spans 15 amino acids. The ends were cut back, 1 base at V and 2 bases at J, with 10 bases in the middle. Germline lookup yields CDR1 MDHEN and CDR2 SYDVKM. DNA for the CDR3: TGTGCCAGCAGTTTATATTCTCTAAACACAGATACGCAGTATTTT. Its protein product is CASSLYSLNTDTQYF.

This chain connects TRBV27 to TRBJ1-5; TRBD1 might be the D (6 bases). V lost 1 base and J 1 base, leaving 8 bases between the germline ends. The CDR3 sequence is 15 residues long. Germline values: CDR1 MNHEY, CDR2 SMNVEV (reference sequence). CDR3 loop: CASSLWQGSNQPQHF. CDR3 in DNA: TGTGCCAGCAGTTTATGGCAGGGGAGCAATCAGCCCCAGCATTTT.

This clone appeared once. The chain recombines TRBV19 with TRBJ1-5; TRBD1 aligns across 9 bases. CDR1 and CDR2 (germline): LNHDA, SQIVND (reference sequence). The CDR3 extends over 16 amino acids. With 5 bases clipped from V and 4 bases from J, the junction kept 9 bases outside the gene matches. The CDR3 nucleotides are TGTGCCAGTAGTCCCGGGACAGGGACCAGGAATCAGCCCCAGCATTTT. Its translation is CASSPGTGTRNQPQHF.

The V call is TRBV19, the J call TRBJ1-1, with D unclear. The V and J ends lost 5 bases and 0 bases respectively, with 10 bases between them. CDR1 and CDR2 from the germline V gene are LNHDA and SQIVND (reference sequence). This CDR3 is 14 amino acids long. CDR3 loop: CASSLNVMNTEAFF. The CDR3 nucleotides are TGTGCCAGTAGTCTTAATGTTATGAACACTGAAGCTTTCTTT.

This clone was counted a few times. The chain combines TRBV28 with TRBJ1-2; weak D call: TRBD1 (5 bases). V lost 10 bases, J lost 4 bases, and 16 bases lay in between. This CDR3 contains 13 residues. CDR1 is MDHEN and CDR2 is SYDVKM in the germline V gene. CDR3 nucleotide sequence: TGTGCCACCTTCGTTTCAGGGATCTATGGCTACACCTTC. This gives the protein CATFVSGIYGYTF.

This chain uses TRBV28 with TRBJ1-4; D is perhaps TRBD1 (6 bases). Germline-derived CDR1 and CDR2 are MDHEN and SYDVKM. CDR3 length: 13 residues. Deletions cut 8 bases from V and 5 bases from J, with 12 bases between. The CDR3 nucleotides read TGTGCCAGCTTTGGGGGCCCCAATGAAAAACTGTTTTTT. This gives the protein CASFGGPNEKLFF. The entire variable domain, with the rest obtained from reference TRBV28 and TRBJ1-4, is as follows: DVKVTQSSRYLVKRTGEKVFLECVQDMDHENMFWYRQDPGLGLRLIYFSYDVKMKEKGDIPEGYSVSREKKERFSLILESASTNQTSMYLCASFGGPNEKLFFGSGTQLSVL.

This clone was detected only once. The V gene is TRBV3-1 (or the pseudogene TRBV3-2), the J gene TRBJ2-3, with unresolved D. CDR1 and CDR2 (germline): LGHDT, YNNKEL (reference sequence). The CDR3 spans 13 residues. The ends were cut back, 5 bases at V and 0 bases at J, with 6 bases in the middle. CDR3 in amino acids: CASSATSTDTQYF. CDR3 bases: TGTGCCAGCAGCGCAACTAGCACAGATACGCAGTATTTT.

The chain has TRBV4-1 and TRBJ2-7; 8 positions agree with TRBD1. The CDR3 consists of 16 residues. Trimming cost V 1 base and J 12 bases; bases outside gene matches: 17. Germline V lookup: CDR1 MGHRA, CDR2 YSYEKL. Written as DNA, the CDR3 is TGCGCCAGCAGCCAAGCCCTTGGGGGACAGGTACCAGGGGTGTACTTC. This codes for CASSQALGGQVPGVYF.

The rearrangement links TRBV6-5 to TRBJ1-1, with D possibly TRBD1 on 5 matching bases. V lost 5 bases to trimming and J lost 4 bases, with 8 bases between them. This CDR3 comprises 12 residues. Germline CDR1 and CDR2: MNHEY and SVGAGI. The CDR3 region is CASSRTGTEAFF. CDR3 nucleotide sequence: TGTGCCAGCAGTCGTACAGGCACTGAAGCTTTCTTT.

The chain joins TRBV4-1 to TRBJ2-5; D perhaps matches TRBD1 (5 bases). The CDR3 extends over 15 amino acids. Trimming cost V 2 bases and J 2 bases, with 12 bases left between them. CDR1 MGHRA and CDR2 YSYEKL come from the germline V gene. CDR3 bases: TGCGCCAGCAGCCAACATTTGAGACAGCAAGAGACCCAGTACTTC. It encodes CASSQHLRQQETQYF.

In its sample, this clone was seen once. This chain connects TRBV28 to TRBJ1-2; 10 bases fit TRBD1. The CDR3 runs to 13 residues. The V gene's germline CDR1 is MDHEN and CDR2 SYDVKM. The V and J ends lost 5 bases and 8 bases, in that order; junction bases with no gene match: 5. CDR3 region: CASSEGQGYGYTF. In DNA form, the CDR3 reads TGTGCCAGCAGTGAGGGACAGGGGTACGGCTACACCTTC.